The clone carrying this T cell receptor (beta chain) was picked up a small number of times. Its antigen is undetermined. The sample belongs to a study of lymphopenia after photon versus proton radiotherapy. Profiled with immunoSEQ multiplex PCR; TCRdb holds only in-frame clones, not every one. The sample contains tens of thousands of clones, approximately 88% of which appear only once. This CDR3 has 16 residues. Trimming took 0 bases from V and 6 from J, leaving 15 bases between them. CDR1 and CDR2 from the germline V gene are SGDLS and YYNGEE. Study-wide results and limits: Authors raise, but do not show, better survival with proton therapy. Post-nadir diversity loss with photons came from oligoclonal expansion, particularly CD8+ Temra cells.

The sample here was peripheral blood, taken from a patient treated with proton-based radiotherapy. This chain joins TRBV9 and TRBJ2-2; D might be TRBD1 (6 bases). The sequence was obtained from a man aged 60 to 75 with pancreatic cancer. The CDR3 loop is CASSVVTGQSAGELFF. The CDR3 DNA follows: TGTGCCAGCAGCGTAGTCACAGGACAGAGCGCCGGGGAGCTGTTTTTT. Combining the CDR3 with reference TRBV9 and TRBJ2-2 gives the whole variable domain DSGVTQTPKHLITATGQRVTLRCSPRSGDLSVYWYQQSLDQGLQFLIQYYNGEERAKGNILERFSAQQFPDLHSELNLSSLELGDSALYFCASSVVTGQSAGELFFGEGSRLTVL.